This passage covers 3 T cell receptor beta chains from one sample sequenced in a study of blood T cell repertoires in COVID-19. Using immunoSEQ multiplex PCR, the repertoire was profiled, and TCRdb retains in-frame clones only, with some absent. The sample lists approximately 170,000 clones; roughly 89% were seen once. The sequenced material came from peripheral blood. These receptors came from a man younger than 35 with active or convalescent COVID-19.

The chain joins TRBV30 to TRBJ1-3; tentative D call: TRBD1 (5 bases). V was cut by 4 bases and J by 8 bases, with 12 bases left in between. Germline V CDR1 and CDR2: GTSNPN, SVGIG (reference sequence). The CDR3 is 12 residues long. The CDR3 DNA sequence: TGTGCCTGGACTTCTTGGGGGGACACCATATATTTT. Residues: CAWTSWGDTIYF.

The chain uses TRBV6-1 and TRBJ2-6; D uncertain. V dropped 3 bases and J dropped 0 bases, with 6 bases sitting between them. In germline, CDR1 is MNHNS, CDR2 SASEGT. The CDR3 is made up of 15 amino acids. CDR3 in DNA: TGTGCCAGCAGTGACCGGAGCTCTGGGGCCAACGTCCTGACTTTC. It yields the protein CASSDRSSGANVLTF.

This clone showed up just a few times. Additional DNA sequences in this sample encode the identical CDR3. This chain connects TRBV27 to TRBJ1-1; 8 nucleotides line up with TRBD1. This CDR3 has 14 amino acids. Germline values: CDR1 MNHEY, CDR2 SMNVEV (reference sequence). With V trimmed by 4 bases and J by 5 bases, 6 bases remained unmatched. CDR3 nucleotides: TGTGCCAGCAGTTCGAGACAGGGGAGGACTGAAGCTTTCTTT. Translation gives CASSSRQGRTEAFF.